This TCR beta chain derives from a study of regulatory T cells in long-lasting Graves disease. Study-wide results and limits: TCR diversity in persistent Graves' patients was below that of newly diagnosed ones. There were preferences for TRBV28, TRBJ1-2 and TRBJ2-5 in persistent disease.

Construction of the TCR beta libraries employed iRepertoire HTBI primers in conjunction with Arm-PCR of CDR3 regions. In TCRdb, the multiplex PCR reads were re-called with MiXCR into one record per CDR3 protein. The sample has hundreds of thousands of distinct CDR3 sequences; roughly 13% are singletons. Time point given: newly diagnosed GD, antithyroid drugs for less than 3 months. Extracted RNA from PBMCs served as the source of the TCR library. Germline loops: CDR1 SEHNR, CDR2 FQNEAQ (reference sequence). CDR3 length: 13 residues. The ends were cut back, 7 bases at V and 0 bases at J, with 10 bases in the middle. This clonotype was detected ten times or more. Its specificity is not known. The same data also contributed to another study, on T cells in Graves' hyperthyroidism and ophthalmopathy. As reported in that work: Patients aged 18 to 65 with hyperthyroidism were newly diagnosed, with duration under 2 months. The primer set for the first-round RT-PCR of the TCR CDR3 was HTBI.

Source: peripheral blood mononuclear cells (PBMCs), taken at new diagnosis, from a patient treated with antithyroid drugs. The sequence came from a young man with Graves disease. The V gene is TRBV7-9, the J gene TRBJ2-7, with unresolved D. The CDR3: CASNSDSSYEQYF. The CDR3 coding sequence is TGTGCCAGCAACTCCGATAGCTCCTACGAGCAGTACTTC.